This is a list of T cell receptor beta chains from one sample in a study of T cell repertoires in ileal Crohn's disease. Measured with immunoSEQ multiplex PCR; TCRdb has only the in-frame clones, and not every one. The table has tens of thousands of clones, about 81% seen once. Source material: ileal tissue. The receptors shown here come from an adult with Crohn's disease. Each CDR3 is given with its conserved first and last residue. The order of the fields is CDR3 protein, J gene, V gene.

CDR3aa: CASRRGRFTEAFF
j_gene: TRBJ1-1
v_gene: TRBV19

CDR3aa: CASSSQGAPFHGYTF
j_gene: TRBJ1-2
v_gene: TRBV11-2

CDR3aa: CASSLTGWGTDTQYF
j_gene: TRBJ2-3
v_gene: TRBV11-3

CDR3aa: CASSRGGDQPQHF
j_gene: TRBJ1-5
v_gene: TRBV5-6

CDR3aa: CASSLRQGGYEQYF
j_gene: TRBJ2-7
v_gene: TRBV6-5

CDR3aa: CASSPRGFEKLFF
j_gene: TRBJ1-4
v_gene: TRBV11-2

CDR3aa: CASSQAEFTEAFF
j_gene: TRBJ1-1
v_gene: TRBV4-1

CDR3aa: CANSVRLEQYF
j_gene: TRBJ2-7
v_gene: TRBV2

CDR3aa: CASSSLPMHNSPLHF
j_gene: TRBJ1-6
v_gene: TRBV11-2

CDR3aa: CASSVFGIGETQYF
j_gene: TRBJ2-5
v_gene: TRBV2